Sequencing of this TCR beta chain was carried out in a study of identical twins. Study findings and constraints: Cross-sectional statistics underpinned the conclusions; the same donors were not followed. Insertions ran lower in abundant cord blood beta clonotypes, though not in memory repertoires. Zero-insertion findings could be partly confounded by invariant cells (MAIT and iNKT cells).

In TCRdb, the 5' RACE reads were re-called with MiXCR into one record per CDR3 protein. The table includes around 220,000 distinct CDR3 sequences, about an eighth detected once. The V end was cut by 0 bases, the J end by 5 bases, with 14 bases between. Germline assignment: CDR1 SGHAT and CDR2 FQNNGV. The length of the CDR3 is 15 residues. Points on this clonotype: Its antigen is undetermined.

Material for sequencing was memory (CD45RO+) T cells sorted from blood. V gene TRBV11-2 combines with J gene TRBJ2-7; possible D gene TRBD1, 6 bases. This clonotype originated in a woman aged 18-29 years in good health. CDR3 residues: CASSLEGSRGNEQYF. CDR3 nucleotides: TGTGCCAGCAGCTTAGAGGGGTCCAGGGGCAACGAGCAGTACTTC.